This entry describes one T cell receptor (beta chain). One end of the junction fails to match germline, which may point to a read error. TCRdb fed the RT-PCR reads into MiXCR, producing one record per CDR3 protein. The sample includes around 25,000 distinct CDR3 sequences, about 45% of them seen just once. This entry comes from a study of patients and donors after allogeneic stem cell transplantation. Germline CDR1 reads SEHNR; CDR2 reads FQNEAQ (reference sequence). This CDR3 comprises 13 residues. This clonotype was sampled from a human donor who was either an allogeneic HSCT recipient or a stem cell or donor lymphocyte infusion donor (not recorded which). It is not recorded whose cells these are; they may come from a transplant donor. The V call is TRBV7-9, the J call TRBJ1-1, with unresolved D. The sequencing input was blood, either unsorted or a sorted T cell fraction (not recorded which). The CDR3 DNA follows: TGTGCCTGCAGCTTATGGGAGAACACTGAAGCTTTCTTT. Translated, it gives CACSLWENTEAFF.